The 16 T cell receptor beta chains below all came from one sample that was sequenced in a study of T-cell memory formation after mild COVID-19. TCRdb re-derived calls from the 5' RACE reads in MiXCR, one entry per CDR3 protein. In the table there are about 350,000 distinct CDR3 sequences, roughly 15% of which are singletons. Sequenced: PBMCs or a T cell subset sorted from them (not recorded which). These receptors were taken from a man between 18 and 35 years old who had mild COVID-19 (a few samples of this study predate the infection). Cell type and time point are not known.

This clonotype was found a few times. DNA for the CDR3: TGCAGCGTTGAACCCCCCAGCGGGGGGGGCACAGATACGCAGTATTTT. It specifies CSVEPPSGGGTDTQYF. The chain uses TRBV29-1 and TRBJ2-3, with TRBD2 matching 10 bases. Germline V gene data show CDR1 as SQVTM and CDR2 as ANQGSEA. The CDR3 has 16 residues. J was trimmed by 1 base and V by 2 bases; bases with no gene match: 6.

This chain connects TRBV28 to TRBJ1-6; D call uncertain. Trimming took off 6 bases at V and 10 bases at J, with 13 bases between the two ends. The V gene's germline CDR1 is MDHEN and CDR2 SYDVKM. The CDR3 extends over 13 amino acids. The CDR3 loop reads CASRPYESSPLHF. The CDR3 coding sequence is TGTGCCAGCAGACCCTACGAATCCTCACCCCTCCACTTT.

In this sample, this clonotype turned up a few times. The chain recombines TRBV19 with TRBJ1-5, with D hard to call. With 0 bases removed from V and 1 base from J, the gap between germline ends came to 10 bases. This CDR3 comprises 16 residues. The germline CDR1 and CDR2 sequences are LNHDA and SQIVND (reference sequence). The CDR3 protein is CASSIDRGRSNQPQHF. The CDR3 nucleotides read TGTGCCAGTAGTATAGATCGTGGGCGCAGCAATCAGCCCCAGCATTTT.

This clonotype has just a few counts. The chain uses TRBV6-1 and TRBJ1-6; a possible D gene is TRBD1 (6 bases). Trimming shortened V by 3 bases and J by 9 bases, and 9 bases separated the two germline ends. Germline V lookup: CDR1 MNHNS, CDR2 SASEGT. CDR3 length: 13 residues. CDR3 protein: CASSDRGSSPLHF. Here the CDR3 DNA reads TGTGCCAGCAGTGACAGGGGAAGTTCACCCCTCCACTTT.

This clonotype showed up just a few times. The genes are TRBV12-3 or TRBV12-4 and TRBJ1-6, with a possible D match to TRBD1 (5 bases). Trimming cost V 8 bases and J 7 bases, with 18 bases left between them. The CDR3 contains 15 residues. CDR3 DNA: TGTGCCAGCGGTCTTGTGGGGCTAGGGAATTCACCCCTCCACTTT. Its protein product is CASGLVGLGNSPLHF.

In this sample, this clonotype turned up a few times. The V and J genes are TRBV4-2 and TRBJ1-2; D gene ambiguous. The CDR3 spans 13 residues. CDR1 and CDR2 (germline): LGHNA, YNFKEQ. Trimming took off 1 base at V and 0 bases at J, with 3 bases between the two ends. The CDR3 coding sequence is TGTGCCAGCAGCCAAGTTACTAACTATGGCTACACCTTC. This translates into CASSQVTNYGYTF.

This clonotype was counted at least ten times. V and J are TRBV21-1 and TRBJ2-7; whether TRBD1, the table's D call, matches the DNA was not checked. TRBV21-1 is classified as a pseudogene. The length of the CDR3 is 17 residues. The CDR3 region is CASSTHPWATVVNEQYV. The CDR3 DNA sequence: TGTGCCAGCAGCACACACCCATGGGCGACAGTGGTCAACGAGCAGTACGTC.

The V gene is TRBV27, the J gene TRBJ2-1, with 7 bases that match TRBD2. This CDR3 comprises 13 residues. Germline CDR1 is MNHEY and CDR2 is SMNVEV (reference sequence). V gave up 5 bases and J gave up 7 bases; unmatched junction bases: 5. The CDR3 DNA reads TGTGCCAGCAGTCCGAGCGGGACGAATGAGCAGTTCTTC. Translated: CASSPSGTNEQFF.

This clonotype appeared many times. The J gene is TRBJ2-4, the V gene TRBV4-1, with D unresolved. CDR3 length: 13 residues. CDR1 is MGHRA and CDR2 is YSYEKL in the germline V gene. V was clipped by 4 bases and J by 5 bases, with 9 bases between them. CDR3 amino acids: CASSLDDQNIQYF. The CDR3, as DNA: TGCGCCAGCAGCCTCGACGACCAAAACATTCAGTACTTC.

The chain combines TRBV6-6 with TRBJ2-1; D is uncertain. CDR1 and CDR2 from the germline V gene are MNHNY and SVGAGI (reference sequence). V lost 2 bases and J lost 3, with 11 bases in between. This CDR3 region has 15 residues. CDR3 in amino acids: CASSYDRAYYNEQFF. The CDR3 nucleotides are TGTGCCAGCAGTTACGATCGGGCCTACTACAATGAGCAGTTCTTC.

This clonotype was picked up a small number of times. At one boundary the junction diverges from the germline segment, which might be a read error. The V gene is TRBV6-5, the J gene TRBJ2-2, with TRBD2 as a possible D gene (5 bases). Germline CDR1 reads MNHEY; CDR2 reads SVGAGI. The CDR3 contains 14 residues. The CDR3 sequence: CASSYSPGSGELFF. In DNA, the CDR3 is TGTGCCAGCAGTTACTCACCGGGGTCCGGAGAGCTGTTTTTT.

The V call is TRBV20-1, the J call TRBJ1-5; D gene uncertain. The CDR3 length is 18 residues. Trimming removed 2 bases at V and 4 bases at J, with 24 bases between. Germline loops: CDR1 DFQATT, CDR2 SNEGSKA (reference sequence). CDR3 sequence reads: CSARPLGRNSGINQPQHF. The CDR3 nucleotides read TGCAGTGCTAGACCATTAGGCCGGAACTCGGGGATTAATCAGCCCCAGCATTTT.

This chain links TRBV12-3 or TRBV12-4 with TRBJ2-7; TRBD1 agrees at 7 bases. V lost 5 bases and J lost 3; bases outside the gene matches: 7. The CDR3 spans 14 residues. DNA for the CDR3: TGTGCCAGCAGTCAGCCGGGACAGCTCTACGAGCAGTACTTC. Translating gives CASSQPGQLYEQYF.

This clonotype has ten or more counts. The rearrangement uses TRBV5-1 and TRBJ2-3; 7 bases agree with TRBD2. CDR1 SGHRS and CDR2 YFSETQ come from the germline V gene. V shed 0 bases, J shed 2 bases, and the junction held 6 bases outside the gene matches. CDR3 size: 16 residues. The CDR3 sequence: CASSLGSSGVTDTQYF. CDR3 DNA sequence: TGCGCCAGCAGCTTGGGATCCAGCGGGGTCACAGATACGCAGTATTTT.

This clonotype was detected only once. The chain recombines TRBV20-1 with TRBJ1-5; D is uncertain. Germline V gene data show CDR1 as DFQATT and CDR2 as SNEGSKA (reference sequence). Trimming removed 3 bases from V and 2 bases from J, with 5 bases in between. This CDR3 has 12 amino acids. The CDR3 loop is CSASIGNQPQHF. The CDR3 DNA sequence: TGCAGTGCTAGTATTGGCAATCAGCCCCAGCATTTT.

The genes are TRBV6-5 and TRBJ1-5; D is possibly TRBD1 (6 bases). The CDR3 sequence is 14 residues long. V dropped 6 bases and J dropped 4 bases, with 13 bases sitting between them. From germline, CDR1 is MNHEY and CDR2 SVGAGI. As DNA, the CDR3 is TGTGCCAGCAGCCTTCGAAGGGGGAATCAGCCCCAGCATTTT. Its protein is CASSLRRGNQPQHF.